The sample holds a few counts of the clone carrying this T cell receptor (beta chain). The data originate from a study of shared clonotypes between healthy human individuals. At deep level, the assay was performed. The protocol was immunoSEQ multiplex PCR, while the TCRdb copy is restricted to in-frame clones and leaves out a portion. The sample lists about 190,000 clones, over 50% occurring once. Negatively enriched CD4+ T cells were divided by CD45RA into naive and memory. Trimming at V came to 6 bases and at J to 4 bases, leaving 8 bases not matched to a gene. From germline, CDR1 is MNHEY and CDR2 SMNVEV (reference sequence). The CDR3 has 15 amino acids.

The sequence derives from a man aged 30-40 years in good health. The gene calls are TRBV27 and TRBJ2-7; 11 nucleotides match TRBD1. The sample taken for sequencing was memory CD4+ T cells sorted from blood. Subset defined: CD45RA-negative fraction. The CDR3 coding sequence is TGTGCCAGCAGGGTGGGACAGGGGGTTCTGTACGAGCAGTACTTC. It encodes CASRVGQGVLYEQYF.